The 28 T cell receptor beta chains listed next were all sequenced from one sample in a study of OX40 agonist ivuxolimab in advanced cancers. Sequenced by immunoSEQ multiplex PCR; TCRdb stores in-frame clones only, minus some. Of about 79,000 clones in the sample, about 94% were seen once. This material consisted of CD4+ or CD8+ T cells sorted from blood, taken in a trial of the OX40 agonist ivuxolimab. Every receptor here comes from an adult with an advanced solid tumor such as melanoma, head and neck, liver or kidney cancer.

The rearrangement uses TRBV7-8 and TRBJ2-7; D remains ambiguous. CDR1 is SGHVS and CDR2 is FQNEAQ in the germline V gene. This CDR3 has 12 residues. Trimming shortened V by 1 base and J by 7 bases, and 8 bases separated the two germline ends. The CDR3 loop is CASSLGGWEQYF. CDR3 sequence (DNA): TGTGCCAGCAGCTTAGGGGGTTGGGAGCAGTACTTC.

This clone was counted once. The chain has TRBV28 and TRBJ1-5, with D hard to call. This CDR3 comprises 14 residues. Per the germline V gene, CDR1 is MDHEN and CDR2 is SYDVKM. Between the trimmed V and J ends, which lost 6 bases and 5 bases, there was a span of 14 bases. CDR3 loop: CASRETGFDQPQHF. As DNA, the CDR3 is TGTGCCAGCAGGGAAACCGGTTTTGATCAGCCCCAGCATTTT.

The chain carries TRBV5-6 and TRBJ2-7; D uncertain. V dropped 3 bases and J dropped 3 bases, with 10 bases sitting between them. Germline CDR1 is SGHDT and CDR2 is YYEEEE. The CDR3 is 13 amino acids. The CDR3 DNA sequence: TGTGCCAGCAGCTCCCCGCAGAGCTACGAGCAGTACTTC. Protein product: CASSSPQSYEQYF. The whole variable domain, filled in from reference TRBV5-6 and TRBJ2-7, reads DAGVTQSPTHLIKTRGQQVTLRCSPKSGHDTVSWYQQALGQGPQFIFQYYEEEERQRGNFPDRFSGHQFPNYSSELNVNALLLGDSALYLCASSSPQSYEQYFGPGTRLTVT.

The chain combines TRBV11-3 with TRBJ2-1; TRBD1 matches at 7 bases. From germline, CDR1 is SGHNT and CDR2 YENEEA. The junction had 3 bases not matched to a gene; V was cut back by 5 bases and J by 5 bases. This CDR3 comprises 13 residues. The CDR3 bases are TGTGCCAGCAGCGGGGACAGAAACAATGAGCAGTTCTTC. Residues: CASSGDRNNEQFF. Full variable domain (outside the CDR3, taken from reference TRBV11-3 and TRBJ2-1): EAGVVQSPRYKIIEKKQPVAFWCNPISGHNTLYWYLQNLGQGPELLIRYENEEAVDDSQLPKDRFSAERLKGVDSTLKIQPAELGDSAVYLCASSGDRNNEQFFGPGTRLTVL.

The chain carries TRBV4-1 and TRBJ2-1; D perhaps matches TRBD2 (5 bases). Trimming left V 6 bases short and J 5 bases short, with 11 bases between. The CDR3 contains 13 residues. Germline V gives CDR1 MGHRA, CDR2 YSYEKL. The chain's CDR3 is CASSFGLDNEQFF. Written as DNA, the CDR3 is TGCGCCAGCAGTTTCGGACTCGACAATGAGCAGTTCTTC.

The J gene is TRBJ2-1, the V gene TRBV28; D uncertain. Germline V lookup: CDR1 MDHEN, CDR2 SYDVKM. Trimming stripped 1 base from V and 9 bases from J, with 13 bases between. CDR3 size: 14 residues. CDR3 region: CASSLSARSTEQFF. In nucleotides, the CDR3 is TGTGCCAGCAGTTTATCGGCGAGAAGTACTGAGCAGTTCTTC.

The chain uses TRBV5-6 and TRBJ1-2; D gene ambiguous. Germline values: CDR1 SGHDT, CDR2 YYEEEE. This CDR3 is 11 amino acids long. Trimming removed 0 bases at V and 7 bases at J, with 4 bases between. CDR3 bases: TGTGCCAGCAGCTTGGGAGGTGGCTACACCTTC. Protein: CASSLGGGYTF.

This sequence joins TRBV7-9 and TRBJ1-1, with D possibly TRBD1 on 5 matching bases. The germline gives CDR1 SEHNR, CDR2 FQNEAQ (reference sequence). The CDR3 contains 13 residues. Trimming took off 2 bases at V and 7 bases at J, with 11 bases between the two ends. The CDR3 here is CASSLQRGGEAFF. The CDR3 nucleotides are TGTGCCAGCAGCTTACAGAGGGGCGGTGAAGCTTTCTTT.

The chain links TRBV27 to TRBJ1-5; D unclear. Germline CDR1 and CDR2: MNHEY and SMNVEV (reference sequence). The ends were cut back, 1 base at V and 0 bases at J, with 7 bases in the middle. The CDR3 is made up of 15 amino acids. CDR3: CASSLFAYSNQPQHF. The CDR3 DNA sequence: TGTGCCAGCAGTTTATTTGCGTATAGCAATCAGCCCCAGCATTTT.

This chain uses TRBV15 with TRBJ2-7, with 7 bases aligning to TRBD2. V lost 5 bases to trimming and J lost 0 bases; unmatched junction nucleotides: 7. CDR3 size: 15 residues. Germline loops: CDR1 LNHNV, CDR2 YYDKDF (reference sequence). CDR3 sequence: CATSGEGGVSYEQYF. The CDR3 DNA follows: TGTGCCACCAGCGGGGAGGGTGGGGTCTCCTACGAGCAGTACTTC.

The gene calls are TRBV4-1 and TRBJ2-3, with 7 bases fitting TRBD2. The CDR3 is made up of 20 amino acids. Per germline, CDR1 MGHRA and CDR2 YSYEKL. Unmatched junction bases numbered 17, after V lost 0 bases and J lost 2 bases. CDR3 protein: CASSQDGGVSRLSHTDTQYF. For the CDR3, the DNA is TGCGCCAGCAGCCAAGATGGGGGGGTGAGCAGGCTCTCACACACAGATACGCAGTATTTT.

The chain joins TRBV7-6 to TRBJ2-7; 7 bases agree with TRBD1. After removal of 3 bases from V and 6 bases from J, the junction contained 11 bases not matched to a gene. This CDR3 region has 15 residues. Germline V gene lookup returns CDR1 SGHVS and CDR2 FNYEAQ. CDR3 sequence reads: CASSFETGETGEQYF. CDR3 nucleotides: TGTGCCAGCAGCTTCGAAACAGGGGAAACGGGCGAGCAGTACTTC.

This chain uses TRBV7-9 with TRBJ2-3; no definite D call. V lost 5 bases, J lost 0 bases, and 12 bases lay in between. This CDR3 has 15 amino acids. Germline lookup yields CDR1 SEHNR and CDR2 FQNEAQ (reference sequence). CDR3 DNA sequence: TGTGCCAGCAGCCCCCTCGGCGGTAGCACAGATACGCAGTATTTT. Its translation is CASSPLGGSTDTQYF.

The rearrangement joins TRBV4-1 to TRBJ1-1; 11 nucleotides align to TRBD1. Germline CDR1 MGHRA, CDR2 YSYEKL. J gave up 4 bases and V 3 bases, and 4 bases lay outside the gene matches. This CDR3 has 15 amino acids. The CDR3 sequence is CASSQSGTGGTEAFF. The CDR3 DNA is TGCGCCAGCAGCCAGTCCGGGACAGGGGGCACTGAAGCTTTCTTT.

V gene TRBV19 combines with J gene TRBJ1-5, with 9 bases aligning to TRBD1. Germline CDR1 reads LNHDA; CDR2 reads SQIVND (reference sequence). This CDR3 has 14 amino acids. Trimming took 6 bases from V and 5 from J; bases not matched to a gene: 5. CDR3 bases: TGTGCCAGTAGCTGGGGGACAGGGCATCAGCCCCAGCATTTT. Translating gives CASSWGTGHQPQHF.

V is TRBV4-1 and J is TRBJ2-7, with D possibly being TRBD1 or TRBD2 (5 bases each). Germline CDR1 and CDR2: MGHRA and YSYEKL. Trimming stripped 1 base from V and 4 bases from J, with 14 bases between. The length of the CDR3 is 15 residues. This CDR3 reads CASSQGGGGFYEQYF. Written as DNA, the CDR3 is TGCGCCAGCAGCCAAGGGGGTGGGGGTTTTTACGAGCAGTACTTC.

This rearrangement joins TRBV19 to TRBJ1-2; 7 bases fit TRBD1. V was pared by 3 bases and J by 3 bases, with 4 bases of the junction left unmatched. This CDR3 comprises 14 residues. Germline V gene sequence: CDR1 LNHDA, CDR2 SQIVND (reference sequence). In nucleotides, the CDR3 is TGTGCCAGTAGTATTTACAGGGGCGACTATGGCTACACCTTC. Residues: CASSIYRGDYGYTF.

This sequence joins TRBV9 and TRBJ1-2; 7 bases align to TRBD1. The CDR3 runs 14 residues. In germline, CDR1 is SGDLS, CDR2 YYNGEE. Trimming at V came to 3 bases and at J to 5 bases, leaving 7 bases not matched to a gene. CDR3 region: CASSAWDSLYGYTF. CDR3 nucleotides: TGTGCCAGCAGCGCGTGGGACAGTTTATATGGCTACACCTTC.

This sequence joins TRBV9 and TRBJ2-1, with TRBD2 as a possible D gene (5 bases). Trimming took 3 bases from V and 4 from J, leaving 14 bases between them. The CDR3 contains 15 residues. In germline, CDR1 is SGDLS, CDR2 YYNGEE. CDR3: CASSGLTGSYNEQFF. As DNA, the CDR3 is TGTGCCAGCAGCGGACTGACTGGGAGTTACAATGAGCAGTTCTTC.

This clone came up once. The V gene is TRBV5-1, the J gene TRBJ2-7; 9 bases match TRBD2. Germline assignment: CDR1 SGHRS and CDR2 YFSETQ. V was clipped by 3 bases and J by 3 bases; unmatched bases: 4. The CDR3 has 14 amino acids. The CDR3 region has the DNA TGCGCCAGCAGCTCCGGACTAGCGTTCTACGAGCAGTACTTC. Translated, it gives CASSSGLAFYEQYF.

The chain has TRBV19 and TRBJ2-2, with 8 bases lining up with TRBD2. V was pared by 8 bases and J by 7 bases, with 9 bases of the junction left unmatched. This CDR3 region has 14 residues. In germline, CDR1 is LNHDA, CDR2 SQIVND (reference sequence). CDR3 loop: CASAWGSGIGELFF. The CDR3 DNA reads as TGTGCCAGTGCTTGGGGTAGCGGGATCGGGGAGCTGTTTTTT. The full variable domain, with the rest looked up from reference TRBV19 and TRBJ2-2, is DGGITQSPKYLFRKEGQNVTLSCEQNLNHDAMYWYRQDPGQGLRLIYYSQIVNDFQKGDIAEGYSVSREKKESFPLTVTSAQKNPTAFYLCASAWGSGIGELFFGEGSRLTVL.

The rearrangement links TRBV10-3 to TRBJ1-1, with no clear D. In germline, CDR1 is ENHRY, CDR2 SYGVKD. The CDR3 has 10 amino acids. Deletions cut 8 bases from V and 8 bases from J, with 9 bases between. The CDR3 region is CAIGGGEAFF. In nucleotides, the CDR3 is TGTGCCATCGGAGGAGGAGAAGCTTTCTTT.

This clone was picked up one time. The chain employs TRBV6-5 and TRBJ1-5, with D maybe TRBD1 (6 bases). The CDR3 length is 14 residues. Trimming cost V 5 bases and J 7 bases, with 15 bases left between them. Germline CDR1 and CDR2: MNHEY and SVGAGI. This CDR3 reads CASSKGQPMQPQHF. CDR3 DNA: TGTGCCAGCAGTAAAGGACAGCCTATGCAGCCCCAGCATTTT.

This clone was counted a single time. CDR3 loop: CASSQLSSYNEQFF. The CDR3 DNA reads TGTGCCAGCAGCCAACTGAGCTCCTACAATGAGCAGTTCTTC. The chain carries TRBV4-2 and TRBJ2-1, with unresolved D. CDR3 length equals 14 residues. Germline values: CDR1 LGHNA, CDR2 YNFKEQ. Trimming left V 2 bases short and J 0 bases short, with 5 bases between.

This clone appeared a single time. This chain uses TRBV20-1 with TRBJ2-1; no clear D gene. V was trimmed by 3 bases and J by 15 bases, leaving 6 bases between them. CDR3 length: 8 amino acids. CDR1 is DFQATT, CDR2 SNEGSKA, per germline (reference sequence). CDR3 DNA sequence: TGCAGTGCTAGTCGTCGGTTCTTC. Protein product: CSASRRFF.

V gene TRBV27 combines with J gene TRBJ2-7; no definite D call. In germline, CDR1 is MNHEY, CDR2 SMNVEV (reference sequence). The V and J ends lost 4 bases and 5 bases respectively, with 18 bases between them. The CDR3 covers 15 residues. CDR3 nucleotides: TGTGCCAGCAGTTCACCGGGCCTGTCATGGGACGAGCAGTACTTC. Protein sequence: CASSSPGLSWDEQYF.

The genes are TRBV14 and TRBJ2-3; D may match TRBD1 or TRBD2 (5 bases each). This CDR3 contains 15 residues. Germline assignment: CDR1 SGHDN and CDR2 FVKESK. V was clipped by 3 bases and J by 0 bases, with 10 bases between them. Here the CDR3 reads CASSQGDHSTDTQYF. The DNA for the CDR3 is TGTGCCAGCAGCCAGGGGGACCATAGCACAGATACGCAGTATTTT.

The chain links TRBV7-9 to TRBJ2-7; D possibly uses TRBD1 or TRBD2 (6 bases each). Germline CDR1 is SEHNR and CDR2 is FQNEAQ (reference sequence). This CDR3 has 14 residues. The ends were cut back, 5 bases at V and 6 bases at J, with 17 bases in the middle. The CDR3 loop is CASSEGGFLGEQYF. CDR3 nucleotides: TGTGCCAGCAGCGAAGGGGGGTTCCTGGGCGAGCAGTACTTC.